This TCR beta chain was documented in a study of shared clonotypes between healthy human individuals. Across the study: Each donor contributed plates that comprised three CD4 naive, three CD4 memory, two CD8 naive and one CD8 memory.

Whole-study findings and limits: Large sequencing depth failed to make sorted-subset sequencing complete, rarefaction showed.

Germline V lookup: CDR1 SQVTM, CDR2 ANQGSEA. V was cut by 5 bases and J by 4 bases, with 11 bases left in between. The CDR3 spans 13 residues. The assay was immunoSEQ multiplex PCR, and TCRdb's table has in-frame clones only and misses some. The sample has more than 2 million clones; approximately 92% are singletons. Naivety among CD8 cells was defined by CD45RO negativity and positive CCR7 selection, thereby excluding terminally differentiated effector memory CD45RA+ cells. Within Nashville, Tennessee resided all donors, each a Caucasian adult. In the case of this clone: Its antigen is still unknown.

The clonotype was recovered from a man between 18 and 29 years old in good health. Some clones in this sample may be carry-over from other donors' samples. Sequencing was carried out using naive CD8+ T cells from PBMCs. V gene TRBV29-1 combines with J gene TRBJ1-4; D is unclear. As DNA, the CDR3 is TGCAGCGTTATGGACGGAGTTAATGAAAAACTGTTTTTT. It codes for CSVMDGVNEKLFF. The whole variable domain, filled in from reference TRBV29-1 and TRBJ1-4, reads SAVISQKPSRDICQRGTSLTIQCQVDSQVTMMFWYRQQPGQSLTLIATANQGSEATYESGFVIDKFPISRPNLTFSTLTVSNMSPEDSSIYLCSVMDGVNEKLFFGSGTQLSVL.